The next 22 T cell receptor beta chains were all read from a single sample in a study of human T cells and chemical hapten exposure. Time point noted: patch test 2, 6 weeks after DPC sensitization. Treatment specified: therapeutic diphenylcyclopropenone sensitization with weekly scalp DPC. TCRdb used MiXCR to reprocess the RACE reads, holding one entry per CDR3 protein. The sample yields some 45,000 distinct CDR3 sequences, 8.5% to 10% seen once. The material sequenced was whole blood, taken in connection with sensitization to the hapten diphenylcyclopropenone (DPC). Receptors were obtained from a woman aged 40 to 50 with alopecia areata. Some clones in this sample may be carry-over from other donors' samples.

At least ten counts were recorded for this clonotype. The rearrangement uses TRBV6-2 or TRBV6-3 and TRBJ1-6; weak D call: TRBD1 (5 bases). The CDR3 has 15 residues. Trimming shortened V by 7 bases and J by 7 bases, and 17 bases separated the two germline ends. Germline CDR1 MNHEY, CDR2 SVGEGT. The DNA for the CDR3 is TGTGCCAGCACCAAAGGGGTCCCCGAGAATTCACCCCTCCACTTT. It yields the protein CASTKGVPENSPLHF.

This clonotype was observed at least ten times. The CDR3: CASSQGGGDNSPLHF. The CDR3 region has the DNA TGTGCCAGCAGCCAAGGAGGGGGGGACAATTCACCCCTCCACTTT. The genes are TRBV7-8 and TRBJ1-6; tentatively, D is TRBD1 (6 bases). Germline V CDR1 and CDR2: SGHVS, FQNEAQ. Trimming took off 5 bases at V and 7 bases at J, with 15 bases between the two ends. The CDR3 is 15 residues long.

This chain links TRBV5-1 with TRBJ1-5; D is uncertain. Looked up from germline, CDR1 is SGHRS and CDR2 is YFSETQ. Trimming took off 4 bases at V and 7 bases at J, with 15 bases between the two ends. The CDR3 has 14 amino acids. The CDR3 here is CASSDGTRGQPQHF. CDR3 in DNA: TGCGCCAGCAGCGACGGCACTCGAGGGCAGCCCCAGCATTTT.

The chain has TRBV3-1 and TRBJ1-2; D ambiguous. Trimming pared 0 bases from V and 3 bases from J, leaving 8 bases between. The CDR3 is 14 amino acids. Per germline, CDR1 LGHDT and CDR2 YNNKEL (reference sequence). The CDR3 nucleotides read TGTGCCAGCAGCCAAGACAGAACCCACTATGGCTACACCTTC. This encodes CASSQDRTHYGYTF. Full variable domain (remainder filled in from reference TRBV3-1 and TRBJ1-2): DTAVSQTPKYLVTQMGNDKSIKCEQNLGHDTMYWYKQDSKKFLKIMFSYNNKELIINETVPNRFSPKSPDKAHLNLHINSLELGDSAVYFCASSQDRTHYGYTFGSGTRLTVV.

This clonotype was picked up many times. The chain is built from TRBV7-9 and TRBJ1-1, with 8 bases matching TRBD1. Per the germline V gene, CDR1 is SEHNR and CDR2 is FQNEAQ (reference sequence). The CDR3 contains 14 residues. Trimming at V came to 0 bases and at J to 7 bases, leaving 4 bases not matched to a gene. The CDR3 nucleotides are TGTGCCAGCAGCTTAGCACAGGGGGGAAGTGAAGCTTTCTTT. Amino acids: CASSLAQGGSEAFF.

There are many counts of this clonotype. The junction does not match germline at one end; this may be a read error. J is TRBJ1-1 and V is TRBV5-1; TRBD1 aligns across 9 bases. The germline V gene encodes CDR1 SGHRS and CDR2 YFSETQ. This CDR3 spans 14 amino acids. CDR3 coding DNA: TGCGCCAGCAGGTTGGGACAGGGGAACACTGAAGCTTTCTTT. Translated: CASRLGQGNTEAFF.

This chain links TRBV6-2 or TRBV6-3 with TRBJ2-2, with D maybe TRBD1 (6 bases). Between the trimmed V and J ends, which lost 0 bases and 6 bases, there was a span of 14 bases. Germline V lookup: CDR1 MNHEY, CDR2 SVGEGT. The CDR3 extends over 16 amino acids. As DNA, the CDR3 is TGTGCCAGCAGTTACTCGACCTCAACAGGGCCCGGGGAGCTGTTTTTT. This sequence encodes CASSYSTSTGPGELFF.

CDR3: CSVEDRRQEAFF. CDR3 nucleotides: TGCAGCGTTGAAGATCGCCGACAGGAAGCTTTCTTT. This chain joins TRBV29-1 and TRBJ1-1; D might be TRBD1 (5 bases). This CDR3 is built from 12 residues. Germline assignment: CDR1 SQVTM and CDR2 ANQGSEA. Trimming removed 0 bases at V and 8 bases at J, with 10 bases between.

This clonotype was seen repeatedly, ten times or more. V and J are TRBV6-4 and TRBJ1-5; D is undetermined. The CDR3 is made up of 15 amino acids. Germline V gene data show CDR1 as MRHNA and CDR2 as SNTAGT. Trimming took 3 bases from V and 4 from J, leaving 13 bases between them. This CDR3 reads CASSEEGNGNQPQHF. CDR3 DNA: TGTGCCAGCAGTGAAGAAGGGAATGGGAATCAGCCCCAGCATTTT.

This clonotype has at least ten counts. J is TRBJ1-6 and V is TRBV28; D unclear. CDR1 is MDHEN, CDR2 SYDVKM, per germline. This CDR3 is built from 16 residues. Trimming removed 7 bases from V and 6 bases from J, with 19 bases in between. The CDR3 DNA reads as TGTGCCAGCACCCCCTTCCGCCGGGCGGCTAATTCACCCCTCCACTTT. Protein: CASTPFRRAANSPLHF.

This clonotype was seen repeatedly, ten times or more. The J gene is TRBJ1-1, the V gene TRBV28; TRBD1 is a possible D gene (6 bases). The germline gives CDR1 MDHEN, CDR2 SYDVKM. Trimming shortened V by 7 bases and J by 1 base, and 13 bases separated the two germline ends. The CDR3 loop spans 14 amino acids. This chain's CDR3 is CASTGVQGNTEAFF. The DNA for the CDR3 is TGTGCCAGCACAGGCGTACAGGGGAACACTGAAGCTTTCTTT.

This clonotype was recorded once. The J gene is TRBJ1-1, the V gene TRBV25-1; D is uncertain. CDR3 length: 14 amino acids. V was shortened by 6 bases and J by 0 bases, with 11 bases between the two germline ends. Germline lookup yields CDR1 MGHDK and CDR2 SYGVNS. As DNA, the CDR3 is TGTGCCAGCAGCGCAGCGGGGATGAACACTGAAGCTTTCTTT. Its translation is CASSAAGMNTEAFF.

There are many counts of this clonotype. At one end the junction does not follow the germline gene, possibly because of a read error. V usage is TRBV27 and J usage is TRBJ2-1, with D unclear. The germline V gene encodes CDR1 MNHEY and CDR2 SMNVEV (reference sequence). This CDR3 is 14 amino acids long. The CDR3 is CASSLGQLYSEQFF. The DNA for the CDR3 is TGTGCCAGCAGTTTAGGGCAGCTCTACAGTGAGCAGTTCTTC.

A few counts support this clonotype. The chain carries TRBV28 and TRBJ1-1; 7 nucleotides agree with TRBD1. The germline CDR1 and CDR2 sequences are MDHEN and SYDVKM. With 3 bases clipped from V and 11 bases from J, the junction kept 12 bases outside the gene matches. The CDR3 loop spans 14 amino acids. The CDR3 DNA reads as TGTGCCAGCAGTTTGATAGGGACAGCACTGTTTGCTTTCTTT. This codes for CASSLIGTALFAFF.

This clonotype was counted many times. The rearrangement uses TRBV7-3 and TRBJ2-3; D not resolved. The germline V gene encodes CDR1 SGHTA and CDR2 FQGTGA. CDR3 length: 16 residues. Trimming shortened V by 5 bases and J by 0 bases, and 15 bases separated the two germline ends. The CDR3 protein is CASSTRPLGSTDTQYF. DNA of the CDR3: TGTGCCAGCAGCACACGTCCCCTTGGTAGCACAGATACGCAGTATTTT.

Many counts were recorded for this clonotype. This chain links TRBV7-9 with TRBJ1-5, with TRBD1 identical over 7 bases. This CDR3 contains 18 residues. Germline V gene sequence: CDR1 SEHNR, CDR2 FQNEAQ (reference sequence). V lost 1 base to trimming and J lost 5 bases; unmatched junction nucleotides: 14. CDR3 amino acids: CASSLGARTGRGHQPQHF. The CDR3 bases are TGTGCCAGCAGCTTAGGCGCCCGGACAGGAAGGGGGCATCAGCCCCAGCATTTT.

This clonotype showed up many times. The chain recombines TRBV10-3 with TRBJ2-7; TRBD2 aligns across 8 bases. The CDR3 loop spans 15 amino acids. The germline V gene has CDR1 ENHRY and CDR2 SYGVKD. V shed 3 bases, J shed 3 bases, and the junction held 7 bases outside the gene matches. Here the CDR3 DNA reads TGTGCCATCAGTGAACGTCACGGGACTAGCTACGAGCAGTACTTC. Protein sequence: CAISERHGTSYEQYF.

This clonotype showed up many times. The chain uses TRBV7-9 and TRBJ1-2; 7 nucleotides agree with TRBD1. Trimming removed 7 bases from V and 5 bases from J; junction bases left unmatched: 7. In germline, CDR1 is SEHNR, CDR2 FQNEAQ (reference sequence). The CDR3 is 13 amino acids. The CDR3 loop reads CASIPVTGYGYTF. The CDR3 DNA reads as TGTGCCAGCATCCCTGTGACAGGGTATGGCTACACCTTC.

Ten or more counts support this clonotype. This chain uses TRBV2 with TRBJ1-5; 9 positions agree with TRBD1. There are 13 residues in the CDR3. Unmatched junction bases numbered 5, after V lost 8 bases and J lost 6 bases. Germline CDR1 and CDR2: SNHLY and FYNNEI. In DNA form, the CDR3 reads TGTGCCAGCGGGGACAGGGAGAGTCAGCCCCAGCATTTT. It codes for CASGDRESQPQHF.

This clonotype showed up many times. The CDR3 spells CASSFGGDITEAFF. CDR3 coding DNA: TGTGCCAGCAGTTTTGGAGGAGACATCACTGAAGCTTTCTTT. The rearrangement joins TRBV28 to TRBJ1-1; the D is unclear. CDR3 length equals 14 residues. Trimming cost V 3 bases and J 4 bases, with 12 bases left between them. Germline CDR1 reads MDHEN; CDR2 reads SYDVKM. Supplemented by reference TRBV28 and TRBJ1-1, the full variable domain reads DVKVTQSSRYLVKRTGEKVFLECVQDMDHENMFWYRQDPGLGLRLIYFSYDVKMKEKGDIPEGYSVSREKKERFSLILESASTNQTSMYLCASSFGGDITEAFFGQGTRLTVV.

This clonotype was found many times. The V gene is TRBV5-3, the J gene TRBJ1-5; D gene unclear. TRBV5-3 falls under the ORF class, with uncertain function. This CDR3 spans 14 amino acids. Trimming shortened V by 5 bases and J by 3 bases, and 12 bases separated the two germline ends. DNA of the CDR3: TGTGCCAGAAGGGCGCGAGGGTCCAATCAGCCCCAGCATTTT. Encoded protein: CARRARGSNQPQHF.

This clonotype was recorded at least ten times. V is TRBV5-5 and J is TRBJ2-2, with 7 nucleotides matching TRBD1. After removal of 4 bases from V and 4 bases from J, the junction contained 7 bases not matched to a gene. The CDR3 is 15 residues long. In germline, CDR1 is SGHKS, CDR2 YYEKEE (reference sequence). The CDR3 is CASSGLTGATGELFF. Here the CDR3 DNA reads TGTGCCAGCAGCGGACTCACAGGGGCCACCGGGGAGCTGTTTTTT.